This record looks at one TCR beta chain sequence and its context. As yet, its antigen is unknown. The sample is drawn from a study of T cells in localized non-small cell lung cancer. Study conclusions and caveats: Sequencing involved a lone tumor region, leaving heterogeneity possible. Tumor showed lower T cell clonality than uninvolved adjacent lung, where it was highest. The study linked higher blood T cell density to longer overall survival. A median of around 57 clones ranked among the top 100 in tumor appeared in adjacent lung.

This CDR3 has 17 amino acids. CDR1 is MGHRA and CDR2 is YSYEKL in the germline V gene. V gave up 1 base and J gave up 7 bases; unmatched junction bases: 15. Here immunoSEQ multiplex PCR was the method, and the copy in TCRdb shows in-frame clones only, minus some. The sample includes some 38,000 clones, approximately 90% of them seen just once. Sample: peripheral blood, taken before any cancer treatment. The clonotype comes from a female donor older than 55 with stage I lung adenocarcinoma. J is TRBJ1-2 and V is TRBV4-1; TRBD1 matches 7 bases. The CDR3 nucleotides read TGCGCCAGCAGCCAAGGCCTACAGGGACAGAGGGGGTTTGGCTACACCTTC. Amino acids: CASSQGLQGQRGFGYTF.